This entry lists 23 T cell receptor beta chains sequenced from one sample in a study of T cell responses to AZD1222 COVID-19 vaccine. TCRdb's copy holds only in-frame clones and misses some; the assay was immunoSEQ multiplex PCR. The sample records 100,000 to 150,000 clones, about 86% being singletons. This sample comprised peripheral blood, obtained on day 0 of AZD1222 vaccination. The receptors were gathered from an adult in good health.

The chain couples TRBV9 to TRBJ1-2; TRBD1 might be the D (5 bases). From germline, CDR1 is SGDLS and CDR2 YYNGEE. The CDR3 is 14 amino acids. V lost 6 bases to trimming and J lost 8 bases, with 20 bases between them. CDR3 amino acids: CASTSSKGRKGYTF. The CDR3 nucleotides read TGTGCCAGCACCAGTAGCAAGGGGAGGAAGGGCTACACCTTC.

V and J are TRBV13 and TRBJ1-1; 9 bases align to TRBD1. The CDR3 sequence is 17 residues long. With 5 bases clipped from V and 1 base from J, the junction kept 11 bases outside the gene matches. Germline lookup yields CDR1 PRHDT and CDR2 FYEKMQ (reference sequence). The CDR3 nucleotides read TGTGCCAGCAGCCCCGGGACAGGGCGCCAAGGGAACACTGAAGCTTTCTTT. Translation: CASSPGTGRQGNTEAFF.

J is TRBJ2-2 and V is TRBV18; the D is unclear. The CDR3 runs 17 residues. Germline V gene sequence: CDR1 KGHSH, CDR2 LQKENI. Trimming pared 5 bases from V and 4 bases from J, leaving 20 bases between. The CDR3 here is CASSVRLSTLVTGELFF. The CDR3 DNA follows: TGTGCCAGCTCAGTTCGCCTTAGTACTCTAGTCACCGGGGAGCTGTTTTTT.

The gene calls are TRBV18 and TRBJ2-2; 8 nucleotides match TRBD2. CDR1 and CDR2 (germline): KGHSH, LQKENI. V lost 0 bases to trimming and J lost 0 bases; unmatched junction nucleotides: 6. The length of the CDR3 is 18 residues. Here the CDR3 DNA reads TGTGCCAGCTCACCACCCCGCGGGGGGCCGTCGAACACCGGGGAGCTGTTTTTT. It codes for CASSPPRGGPSNTGELFF.

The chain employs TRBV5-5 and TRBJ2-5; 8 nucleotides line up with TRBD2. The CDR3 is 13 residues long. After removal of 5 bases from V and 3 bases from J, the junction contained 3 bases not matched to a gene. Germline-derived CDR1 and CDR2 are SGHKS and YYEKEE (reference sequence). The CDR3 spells CASRRGEEETQYF. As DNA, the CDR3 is TGTGCCAGCAGGCGGGGGGAGGAAGAGACCCAGTACTTC.

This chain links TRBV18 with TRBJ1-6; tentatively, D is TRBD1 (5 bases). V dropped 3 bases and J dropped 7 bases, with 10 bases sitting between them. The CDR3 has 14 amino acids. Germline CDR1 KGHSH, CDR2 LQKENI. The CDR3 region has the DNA TGTGCCAGCTCACCGGGACTGCCAAATTCACCCCTCCACTTT. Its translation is CASSPGLPNSPLHF.

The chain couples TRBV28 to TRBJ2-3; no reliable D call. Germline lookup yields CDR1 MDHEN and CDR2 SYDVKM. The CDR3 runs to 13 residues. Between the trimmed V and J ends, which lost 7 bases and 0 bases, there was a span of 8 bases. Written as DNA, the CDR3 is TGTGCCAGCAAGTCGGGTAGCACAGATACGCAGTATTTT. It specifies CASKSGSTDTQYF. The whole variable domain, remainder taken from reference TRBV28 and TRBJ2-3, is DVKVTQSSRYLVKRTGEKVFLECVQDMDHENMFWYRQDPGLGLRLIYFSYDVKMKEKGDIPEGYSVSREKKERFSLILESASTNQTSMYLCASKSGSTDTQYFGPGTRLTVL.

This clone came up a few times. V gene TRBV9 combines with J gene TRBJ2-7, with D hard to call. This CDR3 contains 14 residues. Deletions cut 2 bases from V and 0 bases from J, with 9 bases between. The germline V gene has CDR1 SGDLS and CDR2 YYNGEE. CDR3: CASSVRAGSYEQYF. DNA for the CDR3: TGTGCCAGCAGCGTCCGGGCAGGCTCCTACGAGCAGTACTTC.

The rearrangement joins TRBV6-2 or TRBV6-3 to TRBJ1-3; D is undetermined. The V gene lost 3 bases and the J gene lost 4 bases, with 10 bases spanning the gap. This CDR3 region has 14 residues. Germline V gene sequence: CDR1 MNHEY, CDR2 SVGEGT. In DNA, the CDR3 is TGTGCCAGCAGTTATTTGGTCCGCGGAAACACCATATATTTT. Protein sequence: CASSYLVRGNTIYF.

The CDR3 DNA is TGTGCCAGCAGTTGGTCTGGGGGTCAGCCCCAGCATTTT. It translates to CASSWSGGQPQHF. The rearrangement joins TRBV27 to TRBJ1-5; D is perhaps TRBD1 (5 bases). The germline gives CDR1 MNHEY, CDR2 SMNVEV (reference sequence). This CDR3 region has 13 residues. V lost 4 bases and J 6 bases, leaving 10 bases between the germline ends.

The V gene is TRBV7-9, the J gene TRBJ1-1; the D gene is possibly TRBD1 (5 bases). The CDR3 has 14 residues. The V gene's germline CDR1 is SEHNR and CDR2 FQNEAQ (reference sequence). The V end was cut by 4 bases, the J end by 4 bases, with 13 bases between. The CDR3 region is CASSYPEGSTEAFF. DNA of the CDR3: TGTGCCAGCAGCTACCCGGAGGGGAGCACTGAAGCTTTCTTT. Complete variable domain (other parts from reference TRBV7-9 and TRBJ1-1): DTGVSQNPRHKITKRGQNVTFRCDPISEHNRLYWYRQTLGQGPEFLTYFQNEAQLEKSRLLSDRFSAERPKGSFSTLEIQRTEQGDSAMYLCASSYPEGSTEAFFGQGTRLTVV.

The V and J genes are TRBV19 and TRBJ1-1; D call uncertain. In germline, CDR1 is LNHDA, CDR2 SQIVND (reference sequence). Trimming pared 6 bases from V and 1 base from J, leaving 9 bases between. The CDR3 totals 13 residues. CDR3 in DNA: TGTGCCAGTAGAAGCACGGGGAACACTGAAGCTTTCTTT. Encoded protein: CASRSTGNTEAFF.

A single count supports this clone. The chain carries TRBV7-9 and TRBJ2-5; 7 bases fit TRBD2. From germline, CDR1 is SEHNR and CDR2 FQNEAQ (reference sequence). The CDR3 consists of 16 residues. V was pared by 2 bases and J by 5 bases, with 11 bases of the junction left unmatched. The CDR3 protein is CASSLMWEGLGETQYF. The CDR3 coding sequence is TGTGCCAGCAGCTTAATGTGGGAGGGCCTCGGGGAGACCCAGTACTTC.

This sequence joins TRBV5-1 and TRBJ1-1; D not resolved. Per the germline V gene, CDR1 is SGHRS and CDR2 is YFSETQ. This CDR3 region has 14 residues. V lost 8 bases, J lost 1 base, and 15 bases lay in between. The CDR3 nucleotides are TGCGCCAGTAAATCTCAGGTGGAGAACACTGAAGCTTTCTTT. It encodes CASKSQVENTEAFF.

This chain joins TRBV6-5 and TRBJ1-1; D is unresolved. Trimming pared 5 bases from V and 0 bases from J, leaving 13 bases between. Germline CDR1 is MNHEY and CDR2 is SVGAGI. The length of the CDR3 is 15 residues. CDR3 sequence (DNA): TGTGCCAGCAGTCCCGACCGGTGGGTGAACACTGAAGCTTTCTTT. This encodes CASSPDRWVNTEAFF.

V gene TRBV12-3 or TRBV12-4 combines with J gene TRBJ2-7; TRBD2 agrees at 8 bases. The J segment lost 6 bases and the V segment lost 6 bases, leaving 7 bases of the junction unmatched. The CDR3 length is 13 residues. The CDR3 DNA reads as TGTGCCAGCAGAAAGCGGGAGAATACCGAGCAGTACTTC. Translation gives CASRKRENTEQYF.

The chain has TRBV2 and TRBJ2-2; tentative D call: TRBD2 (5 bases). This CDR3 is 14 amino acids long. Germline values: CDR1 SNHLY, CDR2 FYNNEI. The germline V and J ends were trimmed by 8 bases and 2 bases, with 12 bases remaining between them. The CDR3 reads CASVASPNTGELFF. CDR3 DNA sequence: TGTGCCAGCGTGGCTAGCCCCAACACCGGGGAGCTGTTTTTT.

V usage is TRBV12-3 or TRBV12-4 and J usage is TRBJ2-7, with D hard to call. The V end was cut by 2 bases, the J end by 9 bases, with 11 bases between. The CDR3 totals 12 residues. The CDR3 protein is CASSLNSGGQYF. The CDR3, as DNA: TGTGCCAGCAGTTTAAATTCCGGTGGGCAGTACTTC.

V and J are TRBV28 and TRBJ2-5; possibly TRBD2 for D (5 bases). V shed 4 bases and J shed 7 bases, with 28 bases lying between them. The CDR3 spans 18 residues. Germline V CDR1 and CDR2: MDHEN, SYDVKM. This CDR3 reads CASSSLDPIEFKSGTQYF. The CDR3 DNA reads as TGTGCCAGCAGTTCGCTAGACCCGATAGAGTTTAAAAGCGGGACCCAGTACTTC. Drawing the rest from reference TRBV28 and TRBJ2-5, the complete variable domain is DVKVTQSSRYLVKRTGEKVFLECVQDMDHENMFWYRQDPGLGLRLIYFSYDVKMKEKGDIPEGYSVSREKKERFSLILESASTNQTSMYLCASSSLDPIEFKSGTQYFGPGTRLLVL.

The CDR3 reads CASSPRSRGNSNTEAFF. The DNA for the CDR3 is TGTGCCAGCTCACCACGATCCAGGGGGAATTCGAACACTGAAGCTTTCTTT. V usage is TRBV18 and J usage is TRBJ1-1, with 7 bases identical to TRBD1. The ends lost 1 base at V and 1 base at J; junction bases unmatched: 9. The CDR3 is made up of 17 amino acids. CDR1 is KGHSH, CDR2 LQKENI, per germline.

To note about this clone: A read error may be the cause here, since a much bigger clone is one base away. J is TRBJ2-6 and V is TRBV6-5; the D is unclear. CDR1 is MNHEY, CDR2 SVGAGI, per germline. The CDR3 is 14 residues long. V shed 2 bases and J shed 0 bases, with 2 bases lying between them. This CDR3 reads CASSYTSGANVLTF. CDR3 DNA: TGTGCCAGCAGTTACACCTCTGGGGCCAACGTCCTGACTTTC.

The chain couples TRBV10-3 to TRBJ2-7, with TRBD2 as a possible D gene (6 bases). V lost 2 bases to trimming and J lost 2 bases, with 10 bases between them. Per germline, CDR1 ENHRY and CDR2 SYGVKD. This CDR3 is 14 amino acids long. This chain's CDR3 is CAISEGAGPYEQYF. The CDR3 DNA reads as TGTGCCATCAGTGAGGGGGCGGGACCCTACGAGCAGTACTTC.

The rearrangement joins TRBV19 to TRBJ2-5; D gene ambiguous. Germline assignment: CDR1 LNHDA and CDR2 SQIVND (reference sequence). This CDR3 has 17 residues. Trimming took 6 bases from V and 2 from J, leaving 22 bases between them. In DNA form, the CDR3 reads TGTGCCAGTAGGCAGGACCATTACGCCCCAGATCAAGAGACCCAGTACTTC. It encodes CASRQDHYAPDQETQYF. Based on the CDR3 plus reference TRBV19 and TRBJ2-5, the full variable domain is DGGITQSPKYLFRKEGQNVTLSCEQNLNHDAMYWYRQDPGQGLRLIYYSQIVNDFQKGDIAEGYSVSREKKESFPLTVTSAQKNPTAFYLCASRQDHYAPDQETQYFGPGTRLLVL.